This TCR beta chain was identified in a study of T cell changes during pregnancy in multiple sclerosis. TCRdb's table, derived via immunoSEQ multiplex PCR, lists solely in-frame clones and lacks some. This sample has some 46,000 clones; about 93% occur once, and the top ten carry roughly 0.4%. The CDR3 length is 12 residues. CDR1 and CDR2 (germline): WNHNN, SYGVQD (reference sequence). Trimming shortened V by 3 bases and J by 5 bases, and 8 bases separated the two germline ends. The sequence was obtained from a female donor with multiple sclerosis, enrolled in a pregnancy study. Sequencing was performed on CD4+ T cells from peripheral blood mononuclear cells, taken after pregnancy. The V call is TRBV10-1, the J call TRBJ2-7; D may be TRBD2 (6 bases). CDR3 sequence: CASSDPGDEQYF. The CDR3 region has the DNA TGCGCCAGCAGTGACCCGGGGGACGAGCAGTACTTC.